Listed below are T cell receptor beta chains from one sample, sequenced in a study of blood T cell repertoires in COVID-19. The assay was immunoSEQ multiplex PCR, and TCRdb's table has in-frame clones only and misses some. The data hold around 150,000 clones, with 80% to 90% observed a single time. Sequenced sample: peripheral blood. The receptor set was obtained from a woman aged 55-69 years who had recovered from COVID-19. Each CDR3 is given without its conserved first and last residue. Clone size is given for some rows only: seen once, a few or many times, or a class if the clone is expanded.

v_gene | abundance | CDR3aa
TRBV4-2 | few | ASSQDGLGDTIY
TRBV5-1 | . | ASRSGTGDIQY
TRBV29-1 | . | SVGAGHQDTQY
TRBV6-1 | . | ASSEGTQGRNQPQH
TRBV19 | . | ASSRGAYNEQF
TRBV10-1 | few | ASEPDSGELQVYEQY
TRBV5-1 | . | ASRPSDSRETQY
TRBV6-6 | once | ASTTSVGTYNSPLH
TRBV6-2/TRBV6-3 | . | ASSRAGGAGTEAF
TRBV24-1 | . | ATSEGQGGSNQPQH
TRBV6-2/TRBV6-3 | . | ASSYGTGTANYGYT
TRBV6-4 | . | ASSDSIGRGAKAF
TRBV9 | . | ASSPLGTGVNTEAF
TRBV4-3 | . | ASSQELRVPPQH
TRBV11-2 | . | ASTNNPGRETQY
TRBV6-2/TRBV6-3 | . | ASSFGGNEQF
TRBV5-8 | . | ASSFPTGHYGYT